The 12 T cell receptor beta chains below come from one sample, sequenced in a study of breast tumors, draining lymph nodes, adjacent tissues. TCRdb re-derived calls from the multiplex PCR reads in MiXCR, one entry per CDR3 protein. The sample lists 20,000 to 25,000 distinct CDR3 sequences, 68% occurring once. The sample was tumor-adjacent breast tissue. The receptors shown here come from a female donor with breast cancer. Some clones in this sample may be carry-over from other donors' samples.

The chain carries TRBV18 and TRBJ2-3; D gene uncertain. The CDR3 contains 15 residues. Trimming pared 1 base from V and 0 bases from J, leaving 8 bases between. The germline V gene has CDR1 KGHSH and CDR2 LQKENI. The CDR3 nucleotides are TGTGCCAGCTCACCACTAACAACTAGCACAGATACGCAGTATTTT. As protein: CASSPLTTSTDTQYF.

CDR3 sequence reads: CASSQQGGYGYTF. DNA for the CDR3: TGCGCCAGCAGCCAGCAGGGGGGCTATGGCTACACCTTC. The chain couples TRBV4-1 to TRBJ1-2; 7 bases line up with TRBD1. Trimming removed 3 bases from V and 4 bases from J; junction bases left unmatched: 2. Germline V gene data show CDR1 as MGHRA and CDR2 as YSYEKL. The CDR3 is 13 residues long.

This clonotype occurred a few times. The genes are TRBV20-1 and TRBJ1-6, with D possibly matching TRBD1 (5 bases). Trimming took off 6 bases at V and 4 bases at J, with 10 bases between the two ends. CDR3 length: 13 residues. Germline V gene sequence: CDR1 DFQATT, CDR2 SNEGSKA (reference sequence). CDR3 sequence: CSAIRQYNSPLHF. CDR3 DNA: TGCAGTGCCATTCGACAGTATAATTCACCCCTCCACTTT.

The rearrangement joins TRBV5-1 to TRBJ2-7; the D is unclear. This CDR3 has 13 amino acids. V gave up 3 bases and J gave up 3 bases, with 10 bases separating them. Germline V gene lookup returns CDR1 SGHRS and CDR2 YFSETQ. As DNA, the CDR3 is TGCGCCAGCAGCTCCCGTGGGCTCTACGAGCAGTACTTC. As protein: CASSSRGLYEQYF.

The chain couples TRBV7-2 to TRBJ2-7, with 10 bases identical to TRBD1. The DNA end is a closer match to TRBJ2-5, so the J assignment may be wrong. Germline V gene sequence: CDR1 SGHTA, CDR2 FQGNSA. The CDR3 is 15 amino acids. The CDR3 spells CASSSWTGGQETQYF. CDR3 coding DNA: TGTGCCAGCAGCTCCTGGACAGGGGGTCAAGAGACCCAGTACTTC.

A note on this clonotype: One end of the junction does not line up with germline, which may come from a read error. J is TRBJ2-3 and V is TRBV5-1; 8 bases match TRBD2. Looked up from germline, CDR1 is SGHRS and CDR2 is YFSETQ. The CDR3 runs to 15 residues. The DNA of the CDR3 is TGTGCCAGCAGCTCCGGGACTAGGGGTATGGATACGCAGTATTTT. It specifies CASSSGTRGMDTQYF.

The V call is TRBV14, the J call TRBJ1-6, with a possible D match to TRBD1 (5 bases). In germline, CDR1 is SGHDN, CDR2 FVKESK. This CDR3 region has 17 residues. Trimming pared 3 bases from V and 7 bases from J, leaving 19 bases between. The CDR3 DNA follows: TGTGCCAGCAGCCACCTTACCCCGGGACTACTAAATTCACCCCTCCACTTT. Amino acid sequence: CASSHLTPGLLNSPLHF.

The V and J genes are TRBV7-9 and TRBJ2-7; D is perhaps TRBD1 (6 bases). Germline assignment: CDR1 SEHNR and CDR2 FQNEAQ (reference sequence). The V and J ends lost 5 bases and 1 base respectively, with 12 bases between them. The CDR3 spans 14 residues. CDR3 in amino acids: CASSLWTESYEQYF. Written as DNA, the CDR3 is TGTGCCAGCAGCCTATGGACAGAATCCTACGAGCAGTACTTC.

This clonotype was seen only once. The J gene is TRBJ2-7, the V gene TRBV11-3; TRBD1 matches 7 bases. CDR1 SGHNT and CDR2 YENEEA come from the germline V gene. V dropped 4 bases and J dropped 6; count of bases not matched to a gene: 12. CDR3 length: 15 residues. The CDR3 DNA reads TGTGCCAGCAGCTCGATAGGACAGGCCACGGGCGAGCAGTACTTC. Protein product: CASSSIGQATGEQYF.

This clonotype showed up many times. V usage is TRBV14 and J usage is TRBJ2-2; no clear D gene. CDR3 size: 13 residues. The V end lost 1 base, the J end lost 6 bases, and 6 bases lay between the germline ends. CDR1 SGHDN and CDR2 FVKESK come from the germline V gene. This CDR3 reads CASSQGRAGELFF. DNA of the CDR3: TGTGCCAGCAGCCAAGGTCGGGCCGGGGAGCTGTTTTTT.

The chain links TRBV4-1 to TRBJ2-7; 8 nucleotides match TRBD1. The V and J ends lost 0 bases and 5 bases, in that order; junction bases with no gene match: 9. The CDR3 is 16 amino acids. Germline CDR1 and CDR2: MGHRA and YSYEKL. CDR3 amino acids: CASSQERTGQNDEQYF. CDR3 in DNA: TGCGCCAGCAGCCAAGAGCGGACAGGGCAGAACGACGAGCAGTACTTC.

This chain links TRBV11-2 with TRBJ2-1, with TRBD2 matching 14 bases. Trimming cost V 5 bases and J 6 bases; bases outside gene matches: 9. CDR3 length: 17 amino acids. Per germline, CDR1 SGHAT and CDR2 FQNNGV. CDR3 amino acids: CASSTGLAGAYVNEQFF. For the CDR3, the DNA is TGTGCCAGCAGCACGGGACTAGCGGGAGCGTATGTCAATGAGCAGTTCTTC. The full variable domain, its missing parts supplied by reference TRBV11-2 and TRBJ2-1, is EAGVAQSPRYKIIEKRQSVAFWCNPISGHATLYWYQQILGQGPKLLIQFQNNGVVDDSQLPKDRFSAERLKGVDSTLKIQPAKLEDSAVYLCASSTGLAGAYVNEQFFGPGTRLTVL.